This paragraph reports one T cell receptor beta chain. Germline assignment: CDR1 LNHDA and CDR2 SQIVND (reference sequence). The CDR3 contains 15 residues. Trimming cost V 4 bases and J 4 bases; bases outside gene matches: 8. The data were obtained in a study of blood T cell repertoires in COVID-19. Study information: Samples came from the United States, Italy and Spain, spanning acute and convalescent COVID-19. T cells, B-cell-depleted T cells, or PBMCs supplied cDNA or gDNA.

Methods used by the authors: Estimation of nucleated cell counts was performed using reference gene primer amplification. Profiling relied on immunoSEQ multiplex PCR, and the TCRdb table lists in-frame clones only, not all of them. Clone size and V and J calls were adopted from that table, with D and trimming inferred from the DNA. The profile shows about 83,000 clones, more than 70% of them singletons. The J gene is TRBJ1-1, the V gene TRBV19; 8 bases map to TRBD1. The sequence was obtained from a man aged 45-60 years with active COVID-19. Sequenced sample: peripheral blood. The DNA for the CDR3 is TGTGCCAGTAGTAGGGAACAGGGGGAAGGCACTGAAGCTTTCTTT. It encodes CASSREQGEGTEAFF. The full variable domain, rest sourced from reference TRBV19 and TRBJ1-1, is DGGITQSPKYLFRKEGQNVTLSCEQNLNHDAMYWYRQDPGQGLRLIYYSQIVNDFQKGDIAEGYSVSREKKESFPLTVTSAQKNPTAFYLCASSREQGEGTEAFFGQGTRLTVV.